Each of the 7 T cell receptor beta chains below was sequenced from the same sample in a study of shared clonotypes between healthy human individuals. It was CD45RO-negative cells, positively selected for CCR7, that made up naive CD8 cells, with terminally differentiated effector memory CD45RA+ cells excluded. TCRdb's copy holds only in-frame clones and misses some; the assay was immunoSEQ multiplex PCR. Of millions of clones listed, roughly 95% are singletons. Sequenced material: naive CD8+ T cells sorted from blood. The receptor set was obtained from a man between 18 and 35 years old in good health.

The chain recombines TRBV29-1 with TRBJ1-1; no firm D call. V was clipped by 0 bases and J by 3 bases, with 11 bases between them. CDR3 length equals 14 residues. Per germline, CDR1 SQVTM and CDR2 ANQGSEA. CDR3 sequence: CSVEDLRTYTEAFF. As DNA, the CDR3 is TGCAGCGTTGAAGATCTTCGGACTTACACTGAAGCTTTCTTT.

The chain recombines TRBV10-3 with TRBJ2-7; perhaps D is TRBD1 or TRBD2 (5 bases each). The CDR3 length is 14 residues. CDR1 is ENHRY and CDR2 is SYGVKD in the germline V gene. Trimming stripped 2 bases from V and 2 bases from J, with 10 bases between. The chain's CDR3 is CAISEGGVAYEQYF. In DNA, the CDR3 is TGTGCCATCAGTGAGGGGGGTGTTGCCTACGAGCAGTACTTC.

This clone was detected a few times. The sample has other DNA sequences that encode this CDR3 too. The chain recombines TRBV7-9 with TRBJ2-5; D unclear. The ends were cut back, 1 base at V and 1 base at J, with 4 bases in the middle. CDR1 SEHNR and CDR2 FQNEAQ come from the germline V gene (reference sequence). This CDR3 is built from 13 residues. The CDR3 sequence: CASSLDSQETQYF. CDR3 sequence (DNA): TGTGCCAGCAGCTTAGACAGCCAAGAGACCCAGTACTTC.

Of note for this clone: Other nucleotide sequences in the sample specify the same CDR3. J is TRBJ2-1 and V is TRBV19; possible D gene TRBD2, 7 bases. V gave up 7 bases and J gave up 2 bases, with 9 bases separating them. CDR1 and CDR2 (germline): LNHDA, SQIVND (reference sequence). The CDR3 covers 13 residues. This CDR3 is CASTGGTYNEQFF. The CDR3 DNA is TGTGCCAGTACGGGGGGCACCTACAATGAGCAGTTCTTC.

This sequence joins TRBV28 and TRBJ1-4; 10 bases are shared with TRBD1. The length of the CDR3 is 15 residues. Looked up from germline, CDR1 is MDHEN and CDR2 is SYDVKM. The V and J ends lost 5 bases and 11 bases, in that order; junction bases with no gene match: 11. The chain's CDR3 is CASSPQTGGAMKLFF. The CDR3, as DNA: TGTGCCAGCAGTCCCCAGACAGGGGGCGCGATGAAACTGTTTTTT.

V usage is TRBV6-6 and J usage is TRBJ1-6; the match to TRBD1 covers 8 bases. Trimming cost V 0 bases and J 6 bases; bases outside gene matches: 4. CDR3 length: 16 residues. The germline CDR1 and CDR2 sequences are MNHNY and SVGAGI (reference sequence). CDR3 sequence: CASSYSMTGANSPLHF. For the CDR3, the DNA is TGTGCCAGCAGTTACTCGATGACAGGGGCTAATTCACCCCTCCACTTT.

This chain joins TRBV4-1 and TRBJ1-5, with D uncertain. This CDR3 is built from 17 residues. Trimming pared 1 base from V and 3 bases from J, leaving 16 bases between. The germline gives CDR1 MGHRA, CDR2 YSYEKL. CDR3 DNA: TGCGCCAGCAGCCAAGTCTATAGGCAGATAGTCAATCAGCCCCAGCATTTT. Translating it yields CASSQVYRQIVNQPQHF.